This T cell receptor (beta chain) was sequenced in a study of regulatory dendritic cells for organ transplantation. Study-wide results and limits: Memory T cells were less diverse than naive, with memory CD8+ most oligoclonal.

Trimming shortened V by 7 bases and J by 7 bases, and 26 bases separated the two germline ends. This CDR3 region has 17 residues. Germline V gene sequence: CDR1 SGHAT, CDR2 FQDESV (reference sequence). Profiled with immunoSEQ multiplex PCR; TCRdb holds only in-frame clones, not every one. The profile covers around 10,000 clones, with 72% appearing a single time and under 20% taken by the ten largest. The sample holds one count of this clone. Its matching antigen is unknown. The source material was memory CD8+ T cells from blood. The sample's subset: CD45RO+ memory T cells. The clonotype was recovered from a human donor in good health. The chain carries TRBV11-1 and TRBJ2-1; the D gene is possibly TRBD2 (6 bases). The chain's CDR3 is CASTFPRGPEGINEQFF. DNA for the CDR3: TGTGCCAGCACCTTCCCTAGAGGTCCGGAGGGAATAAATGAGCAGTTCTTC.